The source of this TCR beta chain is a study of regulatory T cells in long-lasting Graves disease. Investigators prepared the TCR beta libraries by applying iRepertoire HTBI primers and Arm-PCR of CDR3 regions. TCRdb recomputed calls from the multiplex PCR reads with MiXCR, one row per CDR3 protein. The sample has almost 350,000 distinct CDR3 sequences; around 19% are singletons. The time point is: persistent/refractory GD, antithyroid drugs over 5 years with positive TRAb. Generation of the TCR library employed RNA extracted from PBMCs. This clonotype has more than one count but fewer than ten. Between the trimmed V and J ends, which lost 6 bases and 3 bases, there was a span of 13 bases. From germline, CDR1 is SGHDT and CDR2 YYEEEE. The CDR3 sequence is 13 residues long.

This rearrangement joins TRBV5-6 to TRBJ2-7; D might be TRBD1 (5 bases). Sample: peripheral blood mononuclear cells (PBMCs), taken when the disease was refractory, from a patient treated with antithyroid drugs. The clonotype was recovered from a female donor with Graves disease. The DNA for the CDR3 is TGTGCCAGCACGAAAGGGGCAGGCTACGAGCAGTACTTC. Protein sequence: CASTKGAGYEQYF.